Listed below are T cell receptor beta chains from one sample, sequenced in a study of shared T cell receptors in the human thymus. The data were produced by immunoSEQ multiplex PCR, yet TCRdb's version contains in-frame clones alone and is incomplete. The sample lists approximately 490,000 clones; about four fifths were seen once. This sample was also put to use in a study of human thymus T cells.

Material: thymocytes. These receptors were obtained from a boy under two years old with a congenital heart defect. The CDR3 runs from the conserved cysteine through the conserved F or W. Fields, in order: D gene, J gene, clone size, V gene, CDR3 protein, CDR3 DNA. A D gene is named only where the DNA matches it firmly. Only part of the rows carry a size: once, few, many, or a class if the clone is expanded.

>NA|TRBJ1-2|NA|TRBV10-2
CASSVNRVNYGYTF
TGCGCCAGCAGTGTAAACAGAGTCAACTATGGCTACACCTTC
>TRBD1|TRBJ1-2|NA|TRBV7-2
CASSSRTGAYGYTF
TGTGCCAGCAGCTCCCGGACAGGAGCGTATGGCTACACCTTC
>NA|TRBJ1-5|NA|TRBV6-5
CASRPYRGVQPQHF
TGTGCCAGCAGACCCTATCGGGGGGTACAGCCCCAGCATTTT
>TRBD2|TRBJ2-4|NA|TRBV28
CASTPGGERPKNIQYF
TGTGCCAGCACCCCGGGGGGGGAGAGGCCCAAAAACATTCAGTACTTC
>NA|TRBJ2-7|once|TRBV30
CAWRQRDLSYEQYF
TGTGCCTGGAGGCAACGGGACTTATCCTACGAGCAGTACTTC
>NA|TRBJ1-2|NA|TRBV18
CASSQRTGPQGYTF
TGTGCCAGCTCACAGAGAACAGGGCCTCAAGGCTACACCTTC
>TRBD1|TRBJ1-1|NA|TRBV27
CASRLGTGERAYTEAFF
TGTGCCAGCAGACTCGGGACAGGGGAGAGGGCCTACACTGAAGCTTTCTTT
>TRBD1|TRBJ2-7|NA|TRBV4-1
CASSQEAGTGKGNYEQYF
TGCGCCAGCAGCCAAGAGGCCGGGACAGGGAAGGGAAACTACGAGCAGTACTTC
>NA|TRBJ2-3|NA|TRBV11-1
CASSSNRDSTDTQYF
TGTGCCAGCAGCTCAAACCGGGACTCCACAGATACGCAGTATTTT
>NA|TRBJ1-3|NA|TRBV21-1
CASSKGRFYLHTIYF
TGTGCCAGCAGCAAAGGGCGGTTTTACTTACACACCATATATTTT
>TRBD1|TRBJ2-7|NA|TRBV25-1
CASSDEGAGEQYF
TGTGCCAGCAGCGATGAGGGGGCGGGCGAGCAGTACTTC
>NA|TRBJ2-7|once|TRBV7-9
CASSTSFEQYF
TGTGCCAGCAGCACTAGTTTCGAGCAGTACTTC
>NA|TRBJ1-5|NA|TRBV6-1
CASSEAISRTEEDSNQPQHF
TGTGCCAGCAGTGAAGCGATTTCTAGGACAGAAGAAGATAGCAATCAGCCCCAGCATTTT
>NA|TRBJ1-3|NA|TRBV5-5
CASSRRQRSGNTIYF
TGTGCCAGCAGCCGTCGACAGAGGAGTGGAAACACCATATATTTT
>TRBD1|TRBJ2-1|NA|TRBV9
CASSVPGQGLNEQFF
TGTGCCAGCAGCGTCCCGGGACAGGGCTTGAATGAGCAGTTCTTC
>NA|TRBJ1-6|NA|TRBV30
CAWSEATGALQGWFSPLHF
TGTGCCTGGAGTGAAGCCACGGGCGCGCTACAGGGCTGGTTTTCACCCCTCCACTTT
>NA|TRBJ2-3|NA|TRBV4-3
CASSQDTSYRDSDTQYF
TGCGCCAGCAGCCAAGATACTTCGTACCGGGATTCAGATACGCAGTATTTT
>NA|TRBJ2-5|NA|TRBV6-6
CASRTDSPRETQYF
TGTGCCAGCAGGACGGACAGCCCACGGGAGACCCAGTACTTC
>NA|TRBJ2-3|NA|TRBV7-2
CASAYEGRTDTQYF
TGTGCCAGCGCTTACGAGGGGAGGACAGATACGCAGTATTTT
>TRBD2|TRBJ2-7|NA|TRBV4-2
CASSQGLAMSYEQYF
TGTGCCAGCAGCCAAGGACTAGCGATGTCCTACGAGCAGTACTTC
>TRBD1|TRBJ2-2|NA|TRBV18
CASSPETGVTGELFF
TGTGCCAGCTCACCGGAGACAGGGGTAACCGGGGAGCTGTTTTTT
>TRBD2|TRBJ2-1|NA|TRBV5-1
CASSQGLDIRGEQFF
TGCGCCAGCAGCCAGGGACTAGATATCCGTGGTGAGCAGTTCTTC
>NA|TRBJ1-3|NA|TRBV7-9
CASSRKRSGNTIYF
TGTGCCAGCAGCCGAAAGCGCTCTGGAAACACCATATATTTT
>NA|TRBJ2-7|NA|TRBV28
CASSWAYEQYF
TGTGCTAGTAGCTGGGCCTACGAGCAGTACTTC